The present T cell receptor beta chain was sequenced within a study of CD8+CD57+ T cells in acquired aplastic anemia. According to the study, genomic DNA was the template for TCR beta VDJ and CDR3 profiling. TCRdb re-analysed the reads in MiXCR, keeping a single row per CDR3 protein. This table has a few hundred thousand distinct CDR3 sequences, roughly 34% appearing once. Germline CDR1 and CDR2: SGHRS and YFSETQ. The CDR3 is 14 residues long. The V gene lost 4 bases and the J gene lost 6 bases, with 15 bases spanning the gap. Findings and limits, study-wide: Patients and controls had CD8+ Simpson's diversity values that were not significantly distinct.

Sequencing was done on patients that had shown CD8+CD57+ cell expansion by flow cytometry. Regarding this clonotype: What it binds is not known.

The source of this sequence is a human donor with aplastic anemia. The source material was sorted CD4+, CD8+, or CD8+CD57+ T cells (not recorded which) from PBMCs. The chain carries TRBV5-1 and TRBJ2-3; D is perhaps TRBD1 (6 bases). As DNA, the CDR3 is TGCGCCAGCAGCCACGGTCAACAGGGCGATACGCAGTATTTT. Residues: CASSHGQQGDTQYF.